These T cell receptor beta chains were read from a single sample in a study of blood T cell repertoires in COVID-19. The repertoire was sequenced with immunoSEQ multiplex PCR; TCRdb's copy has only in-frame clones and lacks some. Of about 140,000 clones listed, more than 60% are singletons. Sample: peripheral blood. Receptor source: a man in his fifties with acute or convalescent COVID-19. CDR3s include the opening cysteine and the closing phenylalanine or tryptophan. Each record gives: clone size, CDR3 length, J gene, D gene, V gene, CDR3 DNA, CDR3 protein. The D gene is left open where the match is weak. Size values are once, few and many counts, or a class for expanded clones, and some rows have none.

clone size: many
CDR3 length: 13
J gene: TRBJ2-7
D gene: TRBD1
V gene: TRBV5-1
CDR3 DNA: TGCGCCAGCCGCCCCGGGACAGGGGTCGAGCAGTACTTC
CDR3 protein: CASRPGTGVEQYF

clone size: NA
CDR3 length: 14
J gene: TRBJ1-6
D gene: NA
V gene: TRBV27
CDR3 DNA: TGTGCCAGCAGTTACAGGCCCTATAATTCACCCCTCCACTTT
CDR3 protein: CASSYRPYNSPLHF

clone size: NA
CDR3 length: 16
J gene: TRBJ1-2
D gene: NA
V gene: TRBV15
CDR3 DNA: TGTGCCACCAGCAGAGATCGGCAGGGCAGGTTGAATGGCTACACCTTC
CDR3 protein: CATSRDRQGRLNGYTF

clone size: once
CDR3 length: 12
J gene: TRBJ1-5
D gene: NA
V gene: TRBV19
CDR3 DNA: TGTGCCAGTAGTATAGTGGGGGGGCCCCAGCATTTT
CDR3 protein: CASSIVGGPQHF

clone size: NA
CDR3 length: 16
J gene: TRBJ2-7
D gene: TRBD1
V gene: TRBV27
CDR3 DNA: TGTGCCAGCAGTTTATCGCTGGGACAGGGGATCTACAGGCAGTACTTC
CDR3 protein: CASSLSLGQGIYRQYF

clone size: NA
CDR3 length: 13
J gene: TRBJ1-4
D gene: NA
V gene: TRBV4-1
CDR3 DNA: TGCGCCAGCAGCCGACCCCAGGGGGAAAAACTGTTTTTT
CDR3 protein: CASSRPQGEKLFF

clone size: NA
CDR3 length: 15
J gene: TRBJ1-5
D gene: NA
V gene: TRBV19
CDR3 DNA: TGTGCCAGTAGTTTGCAGCTTGGAGGCAATCAGCCCCAGCATTTT
CDR3 protein: CASSLQLGGNQPQHF

clone size: NA
CDR3 length: 13
J gene: TRBJ2-3
D gene: NA
V gene: TRBV7-3
CDR3 DNA: TGTGCCAGCAGCCCCGGGACTACAGATACGCAGTATTTT
CDR3 protein: CASSPGTTDTQYF

clone size: NA
CDR3 length: 11
J gene: TRBJ2-5
D gene: NA
V gene: TRBV30
CDR3 DNA: TGTGCCTGTAGGACGGGGGAGACCCAGTACTTC
CDR3 protein: CACRTGETQYF

clone size: NA
CDR3 length: 19
J gene: TRBJ2-6
D gene: TRBD1
V gene: TRBV5-1
CDR3 DNA: TGCGCCAGCAGCTTGGTGGGTCCGACAGGGGGCTCTGGGGCCAACGTCCTGACTTTC
CDR3 protein: CASSLVGPTGGSGANVLTF

clone size: once
CDR3 length: 13
J gene: TRBJ1-1
D gene: TRBD1
V gene: TRBV6-5
CDR3 DNA: TGTGCCAGCAGTCGAGGACAGGGGGCTGAAGCTTTCTTT
CDR3 protein: CASSRGQGAEAFF

clone size: NA
CDR3 length: 12
J gene: TRBJ1-1
D gene: NA
V gene: TRBV27
CDR3 DNA: TGTGCCAGCAGTGAGAGGGGGACTGAAGCTTTCTTT
CDR3 protein: CASSERGTEAFF

clone size: NA
CDR3 length: 15
J gene: TRBJ1-1
D gene: TRBD1
V gene: TRBV5-1
CDR3 DNA: TGCGCCAGCAGCTTGGCTACAGGGGGGAGCACTGAAGCTTTCTTT
CDR3 protein: CASSLATGGSTEAFF